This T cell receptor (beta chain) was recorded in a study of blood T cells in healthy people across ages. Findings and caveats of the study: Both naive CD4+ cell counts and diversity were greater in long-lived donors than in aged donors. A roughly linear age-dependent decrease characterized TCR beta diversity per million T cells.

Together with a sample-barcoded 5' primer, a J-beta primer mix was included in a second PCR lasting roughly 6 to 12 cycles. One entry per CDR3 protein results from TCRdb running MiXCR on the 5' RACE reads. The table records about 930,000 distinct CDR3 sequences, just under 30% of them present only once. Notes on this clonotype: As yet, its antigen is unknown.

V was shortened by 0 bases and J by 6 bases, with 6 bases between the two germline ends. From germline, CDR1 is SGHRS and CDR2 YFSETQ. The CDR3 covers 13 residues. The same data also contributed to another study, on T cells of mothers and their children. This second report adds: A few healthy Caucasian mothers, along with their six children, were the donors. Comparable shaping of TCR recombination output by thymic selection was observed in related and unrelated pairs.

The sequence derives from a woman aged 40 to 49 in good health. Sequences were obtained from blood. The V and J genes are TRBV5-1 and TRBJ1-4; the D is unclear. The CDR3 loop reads CASSLDPDEKLFF. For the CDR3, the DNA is TGCGCCAGCAGCTTGGACCCCGATGAAAAACTGTTTTTT.